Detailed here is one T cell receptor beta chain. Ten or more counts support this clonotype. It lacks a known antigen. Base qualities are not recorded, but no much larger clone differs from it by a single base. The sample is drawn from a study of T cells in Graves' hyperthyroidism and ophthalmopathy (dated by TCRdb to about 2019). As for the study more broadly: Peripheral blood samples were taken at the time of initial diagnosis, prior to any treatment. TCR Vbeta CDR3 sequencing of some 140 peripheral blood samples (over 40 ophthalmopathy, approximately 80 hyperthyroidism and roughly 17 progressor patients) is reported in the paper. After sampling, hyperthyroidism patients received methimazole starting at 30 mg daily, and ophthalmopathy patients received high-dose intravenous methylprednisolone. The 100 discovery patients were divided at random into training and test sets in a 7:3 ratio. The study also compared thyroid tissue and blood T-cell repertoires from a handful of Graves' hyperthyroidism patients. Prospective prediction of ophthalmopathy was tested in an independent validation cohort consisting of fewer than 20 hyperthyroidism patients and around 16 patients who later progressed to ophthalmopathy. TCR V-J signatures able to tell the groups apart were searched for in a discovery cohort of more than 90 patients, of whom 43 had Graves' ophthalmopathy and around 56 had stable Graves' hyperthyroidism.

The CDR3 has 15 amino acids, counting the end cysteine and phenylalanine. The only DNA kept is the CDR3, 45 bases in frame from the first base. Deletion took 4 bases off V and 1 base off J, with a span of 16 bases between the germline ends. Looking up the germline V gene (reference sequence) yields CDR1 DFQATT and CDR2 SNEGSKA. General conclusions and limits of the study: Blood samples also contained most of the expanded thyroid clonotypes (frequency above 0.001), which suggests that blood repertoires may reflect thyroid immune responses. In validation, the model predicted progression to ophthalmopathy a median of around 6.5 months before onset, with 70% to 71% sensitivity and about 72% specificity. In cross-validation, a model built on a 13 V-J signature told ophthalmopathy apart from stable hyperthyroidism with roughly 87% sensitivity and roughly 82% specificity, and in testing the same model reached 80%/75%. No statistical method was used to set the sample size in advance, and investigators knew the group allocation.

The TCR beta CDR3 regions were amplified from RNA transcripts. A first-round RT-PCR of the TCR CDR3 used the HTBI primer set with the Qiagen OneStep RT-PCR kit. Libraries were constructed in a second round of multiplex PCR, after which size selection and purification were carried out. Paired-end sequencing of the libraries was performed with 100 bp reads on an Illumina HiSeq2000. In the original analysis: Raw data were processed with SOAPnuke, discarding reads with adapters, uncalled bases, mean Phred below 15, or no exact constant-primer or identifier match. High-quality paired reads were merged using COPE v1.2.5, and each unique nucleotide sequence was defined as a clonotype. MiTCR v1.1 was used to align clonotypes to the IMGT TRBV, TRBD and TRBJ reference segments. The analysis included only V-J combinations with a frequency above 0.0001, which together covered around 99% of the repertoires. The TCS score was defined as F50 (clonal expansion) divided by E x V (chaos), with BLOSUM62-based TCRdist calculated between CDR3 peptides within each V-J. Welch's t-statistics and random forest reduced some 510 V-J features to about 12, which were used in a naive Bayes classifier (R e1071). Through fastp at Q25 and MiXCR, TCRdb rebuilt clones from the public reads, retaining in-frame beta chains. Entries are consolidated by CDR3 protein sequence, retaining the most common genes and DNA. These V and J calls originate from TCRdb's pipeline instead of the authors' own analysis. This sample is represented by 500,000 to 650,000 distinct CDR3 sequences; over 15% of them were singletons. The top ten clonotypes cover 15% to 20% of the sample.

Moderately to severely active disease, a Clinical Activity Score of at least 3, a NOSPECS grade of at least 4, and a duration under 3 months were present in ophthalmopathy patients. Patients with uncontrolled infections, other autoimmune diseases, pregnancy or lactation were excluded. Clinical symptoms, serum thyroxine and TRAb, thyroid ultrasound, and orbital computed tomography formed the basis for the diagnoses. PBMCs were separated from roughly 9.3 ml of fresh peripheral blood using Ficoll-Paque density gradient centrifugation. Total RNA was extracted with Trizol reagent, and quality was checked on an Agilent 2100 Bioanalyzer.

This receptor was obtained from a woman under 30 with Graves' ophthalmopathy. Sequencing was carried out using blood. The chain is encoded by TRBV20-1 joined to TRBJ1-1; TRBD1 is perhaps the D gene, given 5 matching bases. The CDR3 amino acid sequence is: CSATGRALGNTEAFF. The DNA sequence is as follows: TGCAGTGCTACGGGCAGGGCGTTAGGGAACACTGAAGCTTTCTTT.